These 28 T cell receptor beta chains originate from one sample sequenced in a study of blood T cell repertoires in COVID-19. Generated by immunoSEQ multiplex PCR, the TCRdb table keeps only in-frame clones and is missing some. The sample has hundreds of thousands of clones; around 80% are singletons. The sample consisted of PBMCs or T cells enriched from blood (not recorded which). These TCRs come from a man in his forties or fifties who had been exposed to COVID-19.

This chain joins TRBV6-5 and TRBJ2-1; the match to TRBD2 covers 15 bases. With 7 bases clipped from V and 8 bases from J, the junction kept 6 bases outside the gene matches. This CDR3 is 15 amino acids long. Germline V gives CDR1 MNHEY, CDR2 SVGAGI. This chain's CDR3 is CASTPGLAGGHEQFF. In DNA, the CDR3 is TGTGCCAGCACCCCCGGACTAGCGGGAGGGCATGAGCAGTTCTTC.

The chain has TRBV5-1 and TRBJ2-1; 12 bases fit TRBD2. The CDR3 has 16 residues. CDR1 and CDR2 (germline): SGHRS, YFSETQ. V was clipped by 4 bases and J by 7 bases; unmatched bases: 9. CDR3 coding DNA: TGCGCCAGCAGCAGCCGGACTAGCGGGACCTCAAATGAGCAGTTCTTC. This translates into CASSSRTSGTSNEQFF.

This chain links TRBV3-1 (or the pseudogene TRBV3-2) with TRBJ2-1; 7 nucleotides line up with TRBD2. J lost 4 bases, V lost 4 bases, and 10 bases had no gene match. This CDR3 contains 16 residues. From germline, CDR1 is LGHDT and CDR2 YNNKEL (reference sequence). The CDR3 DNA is TGTGCCAGCAGCCCATGGGACTACCAGATATACAATGAGCAGTTCTTC. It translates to CASSPWDYQIYNEQFF.

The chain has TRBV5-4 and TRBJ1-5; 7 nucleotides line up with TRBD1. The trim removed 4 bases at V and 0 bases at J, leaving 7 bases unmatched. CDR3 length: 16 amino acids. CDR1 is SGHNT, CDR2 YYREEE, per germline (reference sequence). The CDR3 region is CASSEGGSYSNQPQHF. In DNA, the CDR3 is TGTGCCAGCAGCGAAGGGGGCTCCTATAGCAATCAGCCCCAGCATTTT.

The CDR3 DNA follows: TGTGCCAGTAGCAGGATAGCGGGTCTAGAGACCCAGTACTTC. It encodes CASSRIAGLETQYF. The rearrangement uses TRBV19 and TRBJ2-5; 7 nucleotides agree with TRBD2. CDR3 size: 14 residues. The ends lost 6 bases at V and 4 bases at J; junction bases unmatched: 8. The V gene's germline CDR1 is LNHDA and CDR2 SQIVND (reference sequence). The whole variable domain, remainder taken from reference TRBV19 and TRBJ2-5, is DGGITQSPKYLFRKEGQNVTLSCEQNLNHDAMYWYRQDPGQGLRLIYYSQIVNDFQKGDIAEGYSVSREKKESFPLTVTSAQKNPTAFYLCASSRIAGLETQYFGPGTRLLVL.

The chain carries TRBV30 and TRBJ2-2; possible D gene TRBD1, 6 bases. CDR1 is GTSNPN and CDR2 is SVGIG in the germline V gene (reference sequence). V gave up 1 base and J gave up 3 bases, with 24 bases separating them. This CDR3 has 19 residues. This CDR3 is CAWSGPTSTGMLDTGELFF. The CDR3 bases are TGTGCCTGGAGTGGCCCGACCTCTACAGGGATGTTGGACACCGGGGAGCTGTTTTTT.

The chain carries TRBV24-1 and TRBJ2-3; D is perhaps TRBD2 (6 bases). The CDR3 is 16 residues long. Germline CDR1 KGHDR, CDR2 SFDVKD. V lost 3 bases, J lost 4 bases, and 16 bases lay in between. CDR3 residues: CATSDRPYRGADTQYF. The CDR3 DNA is TGTGCCACCAGTGATCGGCCATATCGCGGGGCAGATACGCAGTATTTT.

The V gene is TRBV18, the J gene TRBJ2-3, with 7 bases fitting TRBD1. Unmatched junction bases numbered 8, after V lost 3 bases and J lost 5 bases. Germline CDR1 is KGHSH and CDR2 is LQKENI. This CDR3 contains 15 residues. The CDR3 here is CASSPRGQLLDTQYF. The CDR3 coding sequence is TGTGCCAGCTCACCTCGGGGACAGTTACTAGATACGCAGTATTTT.

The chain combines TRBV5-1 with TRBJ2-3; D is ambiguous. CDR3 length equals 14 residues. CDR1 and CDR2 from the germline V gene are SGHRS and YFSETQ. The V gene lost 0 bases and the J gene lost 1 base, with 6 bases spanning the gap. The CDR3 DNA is TGCGCCAGCAGCTTGGGCGCGGGCACAGATACGCAGTATTTT. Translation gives CASSLGAGTDTQYF.

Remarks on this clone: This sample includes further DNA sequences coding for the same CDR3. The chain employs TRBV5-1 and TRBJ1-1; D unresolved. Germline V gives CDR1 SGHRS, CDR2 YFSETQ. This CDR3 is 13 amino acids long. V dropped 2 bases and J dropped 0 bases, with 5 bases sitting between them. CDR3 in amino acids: CASSFQMNTEAFF. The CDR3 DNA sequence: TGCGCCAGCAGCTTTCAAATGAACACTGAAGCTTTCTTT.

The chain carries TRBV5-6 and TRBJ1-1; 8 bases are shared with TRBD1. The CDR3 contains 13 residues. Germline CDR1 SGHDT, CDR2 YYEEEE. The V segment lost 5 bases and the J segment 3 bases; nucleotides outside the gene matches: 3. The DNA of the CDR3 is TGTGCCAGCAGAGACAGGGGATACACTGAAGCTTTCTTT. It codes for CASRDRGYTEAFF.

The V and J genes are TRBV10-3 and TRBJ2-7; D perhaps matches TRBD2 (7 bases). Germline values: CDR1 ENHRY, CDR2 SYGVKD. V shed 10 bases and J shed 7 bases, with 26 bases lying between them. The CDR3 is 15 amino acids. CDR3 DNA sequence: TGTGCCACTCGTCGGGGGGCGACGGCTAGTGGGGAGCAGTACTTC. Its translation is CATRRGATASGEQYF.

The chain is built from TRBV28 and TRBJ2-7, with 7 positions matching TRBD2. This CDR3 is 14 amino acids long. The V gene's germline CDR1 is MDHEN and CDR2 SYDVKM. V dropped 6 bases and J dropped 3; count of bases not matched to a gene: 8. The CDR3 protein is CASSLGTIDYEQYF. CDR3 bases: TGTGCCAGCAGCTTAGGGACTATTGACTACGAGCAGTACTTC.

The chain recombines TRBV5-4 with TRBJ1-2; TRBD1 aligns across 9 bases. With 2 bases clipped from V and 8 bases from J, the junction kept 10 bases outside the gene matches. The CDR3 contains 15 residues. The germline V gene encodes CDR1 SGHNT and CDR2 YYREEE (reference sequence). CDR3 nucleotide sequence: TGTGCCAGCAGCTTAGAGACAGGGGGTCTAGCCGGCTACACCTTC. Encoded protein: CASSLETGGLAGYTF. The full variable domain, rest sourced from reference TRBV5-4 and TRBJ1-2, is ETGVTQSPTHLIKTRGQQVTLRCSSQSGHNTVSWYQQALGQGPQFIFQYYREEENGRGNFPPRFSGLQFPNYSSELNVNALELDDSALYLCASSLETGGLAGYTFGSGTRLTVV.

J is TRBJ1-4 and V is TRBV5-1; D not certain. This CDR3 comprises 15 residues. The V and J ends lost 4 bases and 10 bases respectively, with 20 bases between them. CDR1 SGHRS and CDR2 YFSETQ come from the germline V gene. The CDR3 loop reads CASSPDGGRGGKLFF. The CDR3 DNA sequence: TGCGCCAGCAGCCCAGATGGAGGCCGGGGAGGAAAACTGTTTTTT. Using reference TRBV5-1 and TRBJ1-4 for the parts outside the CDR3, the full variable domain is KAGVTQTPRYLIKTRGQQVTLSCSPISGHRSVSWYQQTPGQGLQFLFEYFSETQRNKGNFPGRFSGRQFSNSRSEMNVSTLELGDSALYLCASSPDGGRGGKLFFGSGTQLSVL.

The CDR3: CASSFGLNTEAFF. CDR3 nucleotides: TGTGCCAGCAGCTTCGGGTTGAACACTGAAGCTTTCTTT. The J gene is TRBJ1-1, the V gene TRBV7-3; D ambiguous. V was shortened by 3 bases and J by 0 bases, with 5 bases between the two germline ends. The CDR3 is made up of 13 amino acids. The germline V gene has CDR1 SGHTA and CDR2 FQGTGA.

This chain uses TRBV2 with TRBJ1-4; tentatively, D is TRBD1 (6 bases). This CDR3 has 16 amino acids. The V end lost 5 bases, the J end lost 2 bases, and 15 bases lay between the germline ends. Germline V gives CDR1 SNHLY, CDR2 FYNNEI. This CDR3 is CASSTRTVRTNEKLFF. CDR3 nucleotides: TGTGCCAGCAGTACAAGGACAGTTAGGACTAATGAAAAACTGTTTTTT.

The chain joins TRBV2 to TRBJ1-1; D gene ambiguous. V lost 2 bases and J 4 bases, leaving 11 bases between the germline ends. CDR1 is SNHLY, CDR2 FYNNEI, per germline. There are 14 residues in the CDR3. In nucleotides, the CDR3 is TGTGCCAGCAGTGAAATTGGGAGGGTCACTGAAGCTTTCTTT. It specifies CASSEIGRVTEAFF.

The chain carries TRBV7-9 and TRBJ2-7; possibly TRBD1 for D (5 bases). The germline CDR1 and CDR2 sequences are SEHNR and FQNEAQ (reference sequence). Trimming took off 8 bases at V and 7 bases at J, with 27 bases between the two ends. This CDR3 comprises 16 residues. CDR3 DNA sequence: TGTGCCAGCGGAGAAATGGGCAGCCAGGGCCTGGGGGAGCAGTACTTC. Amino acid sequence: CASGEMGSQGLGEQYF.

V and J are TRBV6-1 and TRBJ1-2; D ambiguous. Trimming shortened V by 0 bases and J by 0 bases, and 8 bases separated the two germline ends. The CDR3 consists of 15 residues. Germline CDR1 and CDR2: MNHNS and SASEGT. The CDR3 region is CASSEALRANYGYTF. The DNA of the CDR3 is TGTGCCAGCAGTGAAGCGCTTCGAGCTAACTATGGCTACACCTTC.

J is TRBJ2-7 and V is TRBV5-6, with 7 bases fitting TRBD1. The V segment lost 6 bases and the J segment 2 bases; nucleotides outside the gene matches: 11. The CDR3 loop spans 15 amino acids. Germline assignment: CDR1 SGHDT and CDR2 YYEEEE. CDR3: CASTRRQGWTYEQYF. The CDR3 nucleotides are TGTGCCAGCACCCGAAGACAGGGCTGGACCTACGAGCAGTACTTC.

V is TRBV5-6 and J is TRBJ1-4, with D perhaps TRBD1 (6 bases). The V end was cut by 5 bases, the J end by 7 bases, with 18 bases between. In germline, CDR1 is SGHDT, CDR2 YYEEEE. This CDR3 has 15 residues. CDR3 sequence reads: CASRQDSAASEKLFF. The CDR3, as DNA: TGTGCCAGCAGACAGGACAGCGCAGCCAGTGAAAAACTGTTTTTT. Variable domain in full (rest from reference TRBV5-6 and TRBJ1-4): DAGVTQSPTHLIKTRGQQVTLRCSPKSGHDTVSWYQQALGQGPQFIFQYYEEEERQRGNFPDRFSGHQFPNYSSELNVNALLLGDSALYLCASRQDSAASEKLFFGSGTQLSVL.

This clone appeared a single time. The CDR3 here is CASSPYLNQPQHF. CDR3 DNA: TGTGCCAGCAGCCCTTATTTAAATCAGCCCCAGCATTTT. V usage is TRBV3-1 (or the pseudogene TRBV3-2) and J usage is TRBJ1-5; unclear D gene. Per the germline V gene, CDR1 is LGHDT and CDR2 is YNNKEL (reference sequence). Trimming pared 4 bases from V and 4 bases from J, leaving 8 bases between. CDR3 length: 13 amino acids.

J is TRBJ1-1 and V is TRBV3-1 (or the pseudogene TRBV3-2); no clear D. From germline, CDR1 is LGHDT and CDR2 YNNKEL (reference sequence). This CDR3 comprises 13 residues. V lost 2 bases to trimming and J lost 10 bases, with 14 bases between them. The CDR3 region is CASSQLDRSVAFF. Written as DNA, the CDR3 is TGTGCCAGCAGCCAACTCGATCGGTCGGTAGCTTTCTTT.

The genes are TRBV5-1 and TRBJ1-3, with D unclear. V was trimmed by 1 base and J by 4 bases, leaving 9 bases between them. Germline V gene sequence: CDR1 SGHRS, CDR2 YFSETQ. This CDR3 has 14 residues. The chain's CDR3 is CASSLRDFGNTIYF. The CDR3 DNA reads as TGCGCCAGCAGCTTGCGGGATTTCGGAAACACCATATATTTT.

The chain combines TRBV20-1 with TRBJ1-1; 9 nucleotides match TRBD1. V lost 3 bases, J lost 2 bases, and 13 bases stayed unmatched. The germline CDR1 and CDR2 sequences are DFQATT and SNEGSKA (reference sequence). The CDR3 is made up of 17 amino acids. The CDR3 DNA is TGCAGTGCTAGTTGGCGACAGGGGGGGGGCAAAAACACTGAAGCTTTCTTT. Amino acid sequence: CSASWRQGGGKNTEAFF.

CDR3 sequence (DNA): TGTGCTAGTGGTCCCCGGGACACCTCTGGGAATGAGCAGTTCTTC. Protein product: CASGPRDTSGNEQFF. The chain recombines TRBV12-5 with TRBJ2-1, with D perhaps TRBD1 (6 bases). Germline CDR1 is LGHNT and CDR2 is FRNRAP. This CDR3 has 15 amino acids. The V gene lost 5 bases and the J gene lost 7 bases, with 18 bases spanning the gap.

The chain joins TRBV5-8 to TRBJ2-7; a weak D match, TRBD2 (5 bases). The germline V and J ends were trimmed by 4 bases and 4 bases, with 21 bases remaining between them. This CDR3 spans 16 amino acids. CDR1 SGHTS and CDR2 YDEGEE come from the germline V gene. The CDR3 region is CASSKSRGVKLYEQYF. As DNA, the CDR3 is TGTGCCAGCAGCAAGTCTCGGGGAGTGAAGCTTTACGAGCAGTACTTC.